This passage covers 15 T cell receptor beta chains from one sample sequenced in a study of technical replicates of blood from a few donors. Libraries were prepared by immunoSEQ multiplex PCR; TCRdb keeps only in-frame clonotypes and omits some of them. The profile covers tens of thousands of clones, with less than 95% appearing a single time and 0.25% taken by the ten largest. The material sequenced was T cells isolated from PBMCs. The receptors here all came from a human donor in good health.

As DNA, the CDR3 is TGCGCCAGCAGCCAAACTAGCGGGAACACAGATACGCAGTATTTT. Amino acids: CASSQTSGNTDTQYF. The chain has TRBV4-1 and TRBJ2-3; TRBD2 matches at 10 bases. V dropped 2 bases and J dropped 2; count of bases not matched to a gene: 1. The CDR3 spans 15 residues. Germline V CDR1 and CDR2: MGHRA, YSYEKL.

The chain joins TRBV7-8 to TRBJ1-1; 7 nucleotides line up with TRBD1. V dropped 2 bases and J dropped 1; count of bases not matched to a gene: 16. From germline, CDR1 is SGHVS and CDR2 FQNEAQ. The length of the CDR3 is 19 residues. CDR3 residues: CASSLRFRGSGGGNTEAFF. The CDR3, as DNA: TGTGCCAGCAGCTTACGGTTCCGGGGGTCAGGGGGTGGGAACACTGAAGCTTTCTTT. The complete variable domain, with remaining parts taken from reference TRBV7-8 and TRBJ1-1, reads GAGVSQSPRYKVAKRGQDVALRCDPISGHVSLFWYQQALGQGPEFLTYFQNEAQLDKSGLPSDRFFAERPEGSVSTLKIQRTQQEDSAVYLCASSLRFRGSGGGNTEAFFGQGTRLTVV.

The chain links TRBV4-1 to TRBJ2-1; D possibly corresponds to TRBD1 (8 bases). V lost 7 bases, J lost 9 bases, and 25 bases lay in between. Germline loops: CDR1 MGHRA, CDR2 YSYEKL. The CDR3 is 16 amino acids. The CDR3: CASTRWTGPTGGEQFF. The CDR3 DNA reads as TGCGCCAGCACCCGGTGGACAGGGCCGACGGGAGGTGAGCAGTTCTTC.

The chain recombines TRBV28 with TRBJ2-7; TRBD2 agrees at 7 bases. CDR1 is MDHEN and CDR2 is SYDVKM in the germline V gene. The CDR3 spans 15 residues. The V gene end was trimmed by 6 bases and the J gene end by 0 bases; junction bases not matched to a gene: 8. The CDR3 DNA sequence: TGTGCCAGCAGCCTCCCGGGAGGCAGCTCCTACGAGCAGTACTTC. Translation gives CASSLPGGSSYEQYF.

The CDR3 region is CASKRERQGADYGYTF. As DNA, the CDR3 is TGTGCCAGCAAAAGGGAAAGACAGGGGGCAGACTATGGCTACACCTTC. The chain combines TRBV27 with TRBJ1-2, with 10 bases that match TRBD1. CDR3 length equals 16 residues. V lost 7 bases and J lost 3; bases outside the gene matches: 11. Germline assignment: CDR1 MNHEY and CDR2 SMNVEV (reference sequence).

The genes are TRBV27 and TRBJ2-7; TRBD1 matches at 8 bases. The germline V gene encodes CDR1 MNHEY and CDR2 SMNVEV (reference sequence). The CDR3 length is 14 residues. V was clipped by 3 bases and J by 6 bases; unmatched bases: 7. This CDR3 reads CASSFRGLDFEQYF. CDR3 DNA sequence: TGTGCCAGCAGTTTCAGGGGGCTTGACTTCGAGCAGTACTTC.

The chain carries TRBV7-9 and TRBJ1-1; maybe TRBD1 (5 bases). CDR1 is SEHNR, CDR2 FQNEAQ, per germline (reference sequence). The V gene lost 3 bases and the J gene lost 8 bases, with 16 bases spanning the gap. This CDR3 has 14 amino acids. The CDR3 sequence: CASSFLSSGGEAFF. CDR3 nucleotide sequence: TGTGCCAGCAGCTTTCTGTCCTCCGGGGGGGAAGCTTTCTTT.

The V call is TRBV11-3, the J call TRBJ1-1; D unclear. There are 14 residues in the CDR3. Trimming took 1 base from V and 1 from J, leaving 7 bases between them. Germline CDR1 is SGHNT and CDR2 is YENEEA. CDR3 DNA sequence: TGTGCCAGCAGCTTAGGGGGAGGGAACACTGAAGCTTTCTTT. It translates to CASSLGGGNTEAFF.

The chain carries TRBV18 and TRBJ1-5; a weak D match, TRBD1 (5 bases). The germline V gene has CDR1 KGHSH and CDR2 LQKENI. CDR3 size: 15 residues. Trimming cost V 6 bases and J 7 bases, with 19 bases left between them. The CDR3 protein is CASSSDAGGGQPQHF. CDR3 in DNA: TGTGCCAGCTCGTCAGACGCTGGGGGGGGGCAGCCCCAGCATTTT.

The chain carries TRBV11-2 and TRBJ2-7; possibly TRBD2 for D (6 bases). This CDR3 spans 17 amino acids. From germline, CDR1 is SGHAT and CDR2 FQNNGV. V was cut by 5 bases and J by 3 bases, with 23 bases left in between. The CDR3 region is CASSPSRSTRSYYEQYF. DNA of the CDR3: TGTGCCAGCAGCCCCTCCCGGTCGACTAGATCCTACTACGAGCAGTACTTC.

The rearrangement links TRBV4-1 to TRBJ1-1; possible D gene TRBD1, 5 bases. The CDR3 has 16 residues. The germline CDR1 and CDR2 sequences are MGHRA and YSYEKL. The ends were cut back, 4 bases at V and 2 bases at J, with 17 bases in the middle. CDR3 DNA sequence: TGCGCCAGCAGCCGGGGAGGGGCAGGCTTTAACACTGAAGCTTTCTTT. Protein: CASSRGGAGFNTEAFF.

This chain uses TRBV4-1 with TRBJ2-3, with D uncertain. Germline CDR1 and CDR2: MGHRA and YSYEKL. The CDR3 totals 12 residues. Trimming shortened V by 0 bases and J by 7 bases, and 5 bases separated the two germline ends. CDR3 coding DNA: TGCGCCAGCAGCCAAGATCTTCATACGCAGTATTTT. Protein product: CASSQDLHTQYF.

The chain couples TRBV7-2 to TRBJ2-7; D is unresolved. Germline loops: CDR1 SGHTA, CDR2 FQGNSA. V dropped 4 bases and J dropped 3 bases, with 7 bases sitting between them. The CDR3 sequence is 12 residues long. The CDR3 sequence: CASSSSFYEQYF. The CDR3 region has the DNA TGTGCCAGCAGCTCCTCCTTCTACGAGCAGTACTTC.

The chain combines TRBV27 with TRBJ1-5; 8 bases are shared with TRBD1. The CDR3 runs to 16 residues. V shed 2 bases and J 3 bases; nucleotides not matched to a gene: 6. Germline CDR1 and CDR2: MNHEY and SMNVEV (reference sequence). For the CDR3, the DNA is TGTGCCAGCAGTTTACAGGGACAGGTGATCAATCAGCCCCAGCATTTT. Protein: CASSLQGQVINQPQHF.

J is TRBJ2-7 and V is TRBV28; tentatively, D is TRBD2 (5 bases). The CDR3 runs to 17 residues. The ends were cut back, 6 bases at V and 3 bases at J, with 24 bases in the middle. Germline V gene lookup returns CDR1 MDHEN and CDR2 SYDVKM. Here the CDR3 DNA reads TGTGCCAGCAGACCTTTTTTCCTGGGAGTACGGGACTACGAGCAGTACTTC. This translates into CASRPFFLGVRDYEQYF.